A single sample gave rise to the 27 T cell receptor beta chains below, sequenced in a study of T cell changes during pregnancy in multiple sclerosis. Here immunoSEQ multiplex PCR was the method, and the copy in TCRdb shows in-frame clones only, minus some. The sample contains 55,000 to 85,000 clones, roughly 92% of which appear only once. Sequenced material: peripheral blood, taken in the third trimester of pregnancy. These receptors all come from a female donor with multiple sclerosis, enrolled in a pregnancy study.

The chain uses TRBV6-6 and TRBJ2-3; 7 nucleotides agree with TRBD2. In germline, CDR1 is MNHNY, CDR2 SVGAGI (reference sequence). Losses at the gene ends were 0 bases for V and 2 bases for J; bases not matched to a gene: 5. The CDR3 sequence is 16 residues long. CDR3 DNA sequence: TGTGCCAGCAGTTACTCGCTAGCGGAACACACAGATACGCAGTATTTT. Its translation: CASSYSLAEHTDTQYF.

The rearrangement joins TRBV5-5 to TRBJ1-2; TRBD1 matches 9 bases. Germline CDR1 reads SGHKS; CDR2 reads YYEKEE (reference sequence). Trimming removed 4 bases from V and 8 bases from J; junction bases left unmatched: 6. There are 13 residues in the CDR3. The CDR3 here is CASSPGTGSGYTF. CDR3 DNA: TGTGCCAGCAGCCCCGGGACAGGGTCGGGCTACACCTTC.

The V and J genes are TRBV18 and TRBJ1-1; TRBD1 matches 7 bases. Looked up from germline, CDR1 is KGHSH and CDR2 is LQKENI. CDR3 length: 18 amino acids. V was clipped by 2 bases and J by 2 bases; unmatched bases: 14. CDR3 nucleotides: TGTGCCAGCTCACCATCAGCTGCCATACAGGGGAGTAACACTGAAGCTTTCTTT. It translates to CASSPSAAIQGSNTEAFF.

This clone was counted once. V is TRBV18 and J is TRBJ2-1; 7 bases match TRBD1. Germline assignment: CDR1 KGHSH and CDR2 LQKENI. The CDR3 totals 14 residues. V was pared by 8 bases and J by 7 bases, with 11 bases of the junction left unmatched. The CDR3 sequence: CASRTGTDGNEQFF. The CDR3 nucleotides are TGTGCCAGCCGGACCGGGACAGACGGAAATGAGCAGTTCTTC.

This sequence joins TRBV13 and TRBJ2-2; 12 nucleotides match TRBD2. The germline V gene has CDR1 PRHDT and CDR2 FYEKMQ (reference sequence). The CDR3 runs 18 residues. J gave up 5 bases and V 5 bases, and 12 bases lay outside the gene matches. CDR3 nucleotides: TGTGCCAGCAGCCCCCAGACTAGCGGGGGTGCTTGGACCGGGGAGCTGTTTTTT. Translation gives CASSPQTSGGAWTGELFF.

The rearrangement uses TRBV28 and TRBJ2-7; 10 bases are shared with TRBD1. After removal of 3 bases from V and 7 bases from J, the junction contained 6 bases not matched to a gene. The CDR3 is 14 residues long. Germline loops: CDR1 MDHEN, CDR2 SYDVKM. This chain's CDR3 is CASSLGTGEKEQYF. CDR3 DNA sequence: TGTGCCAGCAGTTTGGGGACAGGGGAAAAAGAGCAGTACTTC.

This clone was counted once. The chain employs TRBV27 and TRBJ2-1; TRBD2 matches at 10 bases. J lost 0 bases, V lost 8 bases, and 4 bases had no gene match. Germline values: CDR1 MNHEY, CDR2 SMNVEV (reference sequence). The CDR3 contains 15 residues. CDR3 amino acids: CASLAGVGSYNEQFF. In nucleotides, the CDR3 is TGTGCCAGCCTAGCGGGAGTGGGCTCCTACAATGAGCAGTTCTTC.

In its sample, this clone was seen once. The V gene is TRBV7-2, the J gene TRBJ2-1; D gene uncertain. This CDR3 is built from 13 residues. V dropped 5 bases and J dropped 5 bases, with 10 bases sitting between them. In germline, CDR1 is SGHTA, CDR2 FQGNSA. The CDR3 DNA reads TGTGCCAGCAGCCTGGGCCCCAACAATGAGCAGTTCTTC. Protein product: CASSLGPNNEQFF.

The chain employs TRBV18 and TRBJ1-1; D might be TRBD1 (6 bases). The CDR3 spans 13 residues. V dropped 5 bases and J dropped 1 base, with 8 bases sitting between them. Germline assignment: CDR1 KGHSH and CDR2 LQKENI. The CDR3 is CASSSTGNTEAFF. The CDR3 DNA is TGTGCCAGCTCATCGACAGGGAACACTGAAGCTTTCTTT.

This chain connects TRBV19 to TRBJ2-5; TRBD2 matches at 8 bases. The length of the CDR3 is 16 residues. V gave up 3 bases and J gave up 3 bases; unmatched junction bases: 9. Germline loops: CDR1 LNHDA, CDR2 SQIVND (reference sequence). CDR3 sequence (DNA): TGTGCCAGTAGTATCGATGACGGACTAGCTAAAGAGACCCAGTACTTC. The encoded protein is CASSIDDGLAKETQYF.

This chain links TRBV4-1 with TRBJ2-3; D is perhaps TRBD1 (5 bases). Germline CDR1 is MGHRA and CDR2 is YSYEKL. V was shortened by 1 base and J by 0 bases, with 11 bases between the two germline ends. The CDR3 contains 16 residues. CDR3 sequence reads: CASSQVWGQSTDTQYF. The CDR3 nucleotides read TGCGCCAGCAGCCAAGTGTGGGGCCAAAGCACAGATACGCAGTATTTT.

The DNA for the CDR3 is TGTGCCAGCAGCCAAGAAGTCTGGGCAGGGCAGGGCACAGATACGCAGTATTTT. Its translation is CASSQEVWAGQGTDTQYF. V gene TRBV4-2 combines with J gene TRBJ2-3; tentative D call: TRBD1 (5 bases). This CDR3 has 18 amino acids. Between the trimmed V and J ends, which lost 0 bases and 1 base, there was a span of 17 bases. Germline V gene data show CDR1 as LGHNA and CDR2 as YNFKEQ.

J is TRBJ1-1 and V is TRBV27, with 8 bases matching TRBD1. There are 13 residues in the CDR3. CDR1 is MNHEY, CDR2 SMNVEV, per germline (reference sequence). V shed 4 bases, J shed 4 bases, and the junction held 2 bases outside the gene matches. CDR3 amino acids: CASSSGGGTEAFF. CDR3 nucleotide sequence: TGTGCCAGCAGTTCAGGGGGCGGCACTGAAGCTTTCTTT.

This sequence joins TRBV11-2 and TRBJ2-7; 9 bases agree with TRBD2. CDR1 SGHAT and CDR2 FQNNGV come from the germline V gene. V lost 3 bases and J lost 3; bases outside the gene matches: 6. This CDR3 region has 15 residues. The CDR3 loop is CASSFLREGIYEQYF. The CDR3 coding sequence is TGTGCCAGCAGCTTTTTGCGGGAGGGGATCTACGAGCAGTACTTC. Together with reference TRBV11-2 and TRBJ2-7, the CDR3 gives the full variable domain: EAGVAQSPRYKIIEKRQSVAFWCNPISGHATLYWYQQILGQGPKLLIQFQNNGVVDDSQLPKDRFSAERLKGVDSTLKIQPAKLEDSAVYLCASSFLREGIYEQYFGPGTRLTVT.

The chain employs TRBV30 and TRBJ2-3; 11 bases are shared with TRBD1. This CDR3 has 15 residues. The J segment lost 3 bases and the V segment lost 1 base, leaving 3 bases of the junction unmatched. CDR1 and CDR2 from the germline V gene are GTSNPN and SVGIG (reference sequence). The CDR3: CAWSGGQGATDTQYF. The CDR3 bases are TGTGCCTGGAGTGGAGGACAGGGGGCAACAGATACGCAGTATTTT.

The V and J genes are TRBV18 and TRBJ2-1; 7 bases agree with TRBD1. The CDR3 loop spans 16 amino acids. The junction had 6 bases not matched to a gene; V was cut back by 3 bases and J by 1 base. The germline V gene has CDR1 KGHSH and CDR2 LQKENI. In nucleotides, the CDR3 is TGTGCCAGCTCACCCGACAGGGACCCTTCCTACAATGAGCAGTTCTTC. Translating gives CASSPDRDPSYNEQFF.

The rearrangement joins TRBV19 to TRBJ2-7; TRBD1 is a possible D gene (7 bases). In germline, CDR1 is LNHDA, CDR2 SQIVND (reference sequence). The CDR3 extends over 13 amino acids. The V end lost 4 bases, the J end lost 4 bases, and 11 bases lay between the germline ends. CDR3 DNA sequence: TGTGCCAGTAGTAACCCAGGGGGGTACGAGCAGTACTTC. Residues: CASSNPGGYEQYF.

This sequence joins TRBV4-1 and TRBJ2-1; TRBD2 matches at 7 bases. V gave up 1 base and J gave up 8 bases; unmatched junction bases: 11. Germline V CDR1 and CDR2: MGHRA, YSYEKL. The CDR3 covers 16 residues. CDR3 sequence (DNA): TGCGCCAGCAGCCAAGGTACTAGCGCGGGGTGGGATGAGCAGTTCTTC. Translation: CASSQGTSAGWDEQFF.

The chain employs TRBV6-4 and TRBJ2-3; possible D gene TRBD1, 6 bases. Trimming took 4 bases from V and 1 from J, leaving 9 bases between them. Germline lookup yields CDR1 MRHNA and CDR2 SNTAGT. The CDR3 is made up of 14 amino acids. CDR3 bases: TGTGCCAGCAGTGTGAAGGGGGGCACAGATACGCAGTATTTT. Residues: CASSVKGGTDTQYF.

V and J are TRBV5-5 and TRBJ1-5, with a tentative D call TRBD1 (6 bases). The CDR3 totals 15 residues. With 0 bases removed from V and 6 bases from J, the gap between germline ends came to 13 bases. Germline loops: CDR1 SGHKS, CDR2 YYEKEE (reference sequence). This chain's CDR3 is CASSLDTGFAQPQHF. Here the CDR3 DNA reads TGTGCCAGCAGCTTGGACACAGGGTTTGCTCAGCCCCAGCATTTT.

The sample holds a few counts of this clone. The V and J genes are TRBV2 and TRBJ1-5; 12 nucleotides line up with TRBD1. J was trimmed by 0 bases and V by 6 bases; bases with no gene match: 6. The CDR3 contains 17 residues. CDR1 SNHLY and CDR2 FYNNEI come from the germline V gene. CDR3 sequence: CASRGRDRGLSNQPQHF. For the CDR3, the DNA is TGTGCCAGCAGGGGCCGGGACAGGGGGCTTAGCAATCAGCCCCAGCATTTT.

The V and J genes are TRBV7-2 and TRBJ2-1; 7 bases fit TRBD2. The J segment lost 8 bases and the V segment lost 2 bases, leaving 9 bases of the junction unmatched. This CDR3 contains 15 residues. Germline lookup yields CDR1 SGHTA and CDR2 FQGNSA. CDR3 sequence reads: CASSLYAGARDEQFF. The DNA for the CDR3 is TGTGCCAGCAGCTTATACGCGGGAGCAAGGGATGAGCAGTTCTTC.

The V gene is TRBV12-5, the J gene TRBJ2-7; D unclear. The CDR3 length is 13 residues. Trimming stripped 3 bases from V and 5 bases from J, with 11 bases between. Germline V gene sequence: CDR1 LGHNT, CDR2 FRNRAP. CDR3 bases: TGTGCTAGTGGTTTTGCCCCTCCTAACGAGCAGTACTTC. It specifies CASGFAPPNEQYF.

This chain uses TRBV7-2 with TRBJ2-3; TRBD2 might be the D (7 bases). From germline, CDR1 is SGHTA and CDR2 FQGNSA. The V gene lost 4 bases and the J gene lost 6 bases, with 17 bases spanning the gap. The CDR3 consists of 15 residues. CDR3 residues: CASSSSGDKGDTQYF. The CDR3 bases are TGTGCCAGCAGCTCCAGCGGGGACAAGGGGGATACGCAGTATTTT. Based on the CDR3 plus reference TRBV7-2 and TRBJ2-3, the full variable domain is GAGVSQSPSNKVTEKGKDVELRCDPISGHTALYWYRQSLGQGLEFLIYFQGNSAPDKSGLPSDRFSAERTGGSVSTLTIQRTQQEDSAVYLCASSSSGDKGDTQYFGPGTRLTVL.

J is TRBJ1-1 and V is TRBV6-5, with a possible D match to TRBD1 (5 bases). This CDR3 comprises 13 residues. Between the trimmed V and J ends, which lost 5 bases and 11 bases, there was a span of 18 bases. Germline CDR1 is MNHEY and CDR2 is SVGAGI. The CDR3 sequence: CASSPPPGLGAFF. The CDR3 DNA reads TGTGCCAGCAGTCCCCCCCCAGGGCTTGGGGCTTTCTTT.

The rearrangement links TRBV6-5 to TRBJ2-7; the D gene is possibly TRBD1 (6 bases). Germline values: CDR1 MNHEY, CDR2 SVGAGI. With 5 bases removed from V and 0 bases from J, the gap between germline ends came to 14 bases. The CDR3 loop spans 15 amino acids. The CDR3 here is CASSTRARGSYEQYF. The CDR3 DNA reads TGTGCCAGCAGTACCCGGGCCAGGGGCTCCTACGAGCAGTACTTC.

This rearrangement joins TRBV28 to TRBJ2-7; 11 bases are a match to TRBD2. After removal of 6 bases from V and 9 bases from J, the junction contained 13 bases not matched to a gene. The CDR3 runs 15 residues. From germline, CDR1 is MDHEN and CDR2 SYDVKM. CDR3 coding DNA: TGTGCCAGCAGGTTTTTAGCGGGAGGGAGCAACGCGCAGTACTTC. Protein: CASRFLAGGSNAQYF.